What follows describes a single TCR beta chain. Assay used: immunoSEQ multiplex PCR; TCRdb lists only in-frame clones, some missing. The repertoire includes 85,000 to 130,000 clones, about nine tenths of them detected once, and around 5.7% sits in the top ten. The sample is drawn from a study of blood T cell repertoires in COVID-19. In the study overall: Acute-phase and convalescent COVID-19 samples originated in the United States, Italy and Spain.

The sequenced material came from peripheral blood. The receptor was derived from a man between 65 and 85 years old with acute or convalescent COVID-19.

The CDR3 coding sequence is TGTGCCAGCAGCTTTTCGGGGTCAGAGACCCAGTACTTC. Residues: CASSFSGSETQYF. This chain joins TRBV5-6 and TRBJ2-5, with D maybe TRBD2 (5 bases). Deletions cut 2 bases from V and 4 bases from J, with 9 bases between. CDR3 length equals 13 residues. Germline CDR1 is SGHDT and CDR2 is YYEEEE.